Listed below are T cell receptor beta chains from one sample, sequenced in a study of metastatic and nonmetastatic thyroid tumors. TCRdb reanalyzed the PCR reads via MiXCR. The sample holds some 20,000 clones, more than 35% seen once. The sequencing input was tumor tissue. These TCRs come from a female donor with papillary thyroid cancer or a benign thyroid nodule (not recorded which). Some clones in this sample may be carry-over from other donors' samples. CDR3s leave out the opening cysteine and the closing phenylalanine or tryptophan. Fields, in order: V gene, CDR3 protein.

TRBV18 ASSPTSGNTIY
TRBV7-2 ASSLKNFNTGELF
TRBV7-2 ASSTRGGGYGYT
TRBV28 ASGKENTGELF
TRBV19 ASSAVGANVLT
TRBV7-2 ASSRDRGDTEAF
TRBV6-4 ASSDGGLWTGTGELF
TRBV19 ASSITGSGKTQY
TRBV6-5 ASSPSDGLIPYEQY
TRBV6-1 ASSAGISYEQY
TRBV4-1 ASSQVPGSNQPQH
TRBV28 ASALATQAF
TRBV19 ASSIGGWNTEAF
TRBV6-4 ASDRKGRSGANVLT
TRBV7-3 ASSPQSGTNHMQY
TRBV6-5 ASSDQGVAETGELF
TRBV28 ASSLWQGSNEKLF
TRBV20-1 SARVRGNNSPLH
TRBV20-1 SALPMNTEAF
TRBV5-1 ASSEGLEVYEQF
TRBV29-1 SVAADSNQPQH
TRBV14 ASRLAGGSEQF
TRBV20-1 SATPGAGGPNEQY
TRBV20-1 SAYPPDRVGNTEAF
TRBV11-2 ASSMGQGAGNEKLF
TRBV20-1 SGYETDTQY
TRBV6-1 ASSLLASPDTQY
TRBV11-2 ASSLGVNTEAF
TRBV4-3 ASSQGTGAFQPQH
TRBV20-1 SASGGRFADEQY
TRBV10-2 ASSDDRGGGYT
TRBV12-3/TRBV12-4 ASSPGLAGTDEQF
TRBV28 ASSLVGGGYGYT
TRBV5-8 ASSPSGLSYEQY
TRBV11-2 ASSPRQDSYEQY
TRBV10-3 AISESGVLYNEQF
TRBV5-1 ASSLYGGREDTQY
TRBV6-1 ASGSGTSGRAYEQY
TRBV6-1 ASSEYIRQSGNQPQH
TRBV6-5 ASSYSTGTLEAF
TRBV4-3 ASSHAGRESTDTQY